These 9 T cell receptor beta chains came from one sample sequenced in a study of ipilimumab plus nivolumab after autologous stem cell transplantation. Libraries were prepared by immunoSEQ multiplex PCR; TCRdb keeps only in-frame clonotypes and omits some of them. The table lists some 45,000 clones, about 88% of them singletons. The sample consisted of PBMCs, taken in a trial of ipilimumab plus nivolumab as post-transplant consolidation. These receptors were taken from a male donor with multiple myeloma.

The J gene is TRBJ2-3, the V gene TRBV4-2; the match to TRBD2 covers 8 bases. J lost 2 bases, V lost 1 base, and 2 bases had no gene match. The germline V gene has CDR1 LGHNA and CDR2 YNFKEQ. This CDR3 contains 15 residues. Here the CDR3 DNA reads TGTGCCAGCAGCCAAGTAGCGGGGCCCACAGATACGCAGTATTTT. This sequence encodes CASSQVAGPTDTQYF.

This clone showed up just once. The V and J genes are TRBV7-9 and TRBJ1-1; D perhaps matches TRBD1 (5 bases). V lost 5 bases, J lost 0 bases, and 10 bases lay in between. Germline V gene data show CDR1 as SEHNR and CDR2 as FQNEAQ (reference sequence). The length of the CDR3 is 14 residues. CDR3 amino acids: CASSPQDLNTEAFF. The CDR3 coding sequence is TGTGCCAGCAGCCCACAGGATCTGAACACTGAAGCTTTCTTT.

This chain uses TRBV2 with TRBJ1-5; D not resolved. CDR1 and CDR2 from the germline V gene are SNHLY and FYNNEI. The V end lost 7 bases, the J end lost 5 bases, and 15 bases lay between the germline ends. This CDR3 is built from 14 residues. CDR3 in amino acids: CASNPGQADQPQHF. In DNA form, the CDR3 reads TGTGCCAGCAACCCAGGCCAAGCTGATCAGCCCCAGCATTTT.

This clone was seen a handful of times. This chain links TRBV6-5 with TRBJ1-2, with TRBD1 as a possible D gene (6 bases). CDR3 size: 14 residues. Deletions cut 6 bases from V and 0 bases from J, with 11 bases between. The germline V gene encodes CDR1 MNHEY and CDR2 SVGAGI. CDR3 residues: CASRIQGSNYGYTF. The CDR3 DNA follows: TGTGCCAGCAGGATACAGGGATCTAACTATGGCTACACCTTC.

The chain uses TRBV27 and TRBJ1-5, with D tentatively TRBD1 (5 bases). V was clipped by 2 bases and J by 7 bases, with 12 bases between them. The CDR3 has 14 amino acids. Germline values: CDR1 MNHEY, CDR2 SMNVEV (reference sequence). The CDR3 DNA sequence: TGTGCCAGCAGTTTAAGCCAGGGCGGCCAGCCCCAGCATTTT. Translating gives CASSLSQGGQPQHF.

V usage is TRBV11-3 and J usage is TRBJ2-3, with D possibly being TRBD1 or TRBD2 (6 bases each). V shed 4 bases and J shed 1 base, with 15 bases lying between them. The germline V gene encodes CDR1 SGHNT and CDR2 YENEEA. The CDR3 spans 16 residues. Written as DNA, the CDR3 is TGTGCCAGCAGCTCAGGTGTTAGGGGGGGCACAGATACGCAGTATTTT. Amino acids: CASSSGVRGGTDTQYF.

This clone was detected a few times. The chain carries TRBV5-1 and TRBJ1-2; a weak D match, TRBD1 (6 bases). Trimming removed 0 bases at V and 6 bases at J, with 9 bases between. The CDR3 length is 13 residues. CDR1 is SGHRS and CDR2 is YFSETQ in the germline V gene. Here the CDR3 DNA reads TGCGCCAGCAGCTTGGCAGGGGAGGATGGCTACACCTTC. Its translation: CASSLAGEDGYTF. The variable domain in full, with the rest retrieved from reference TRBV5-1 and TRBJ1-2, is KAGVTQTPRYLIKTRGQQVTLSCSPISGHRSVSWYQQTPGQGLQFLFEYFSETQRNKGNFPGRFSGRQFSNSRSEMNVSTLELGDSALYLCASSLAGEDGYTFGSGTRLTVV.

The chain employs TRBV10-3 and TRBJ1-5, with unresolved D. The CDR3 loop spans 13 amino acids. Germline V CDR1 and CDR2: ENHRY, SYGVKD. Trimming removed 7 bases at V and 9 bases at J, with 16 bases between. The CDR3 DNA follows: TGTGCCATCAACAGCGGAGGGTCGGGGCCCCAGCATTTT. This translates into CAINSGGSGPQHF.

The chain employs TRBV30 and TRBJ1-4; D unresolved. This CDR3 has 12 amino acids. CDR1 GTSNPN and CDR2 SVGIG come from the germline V gene (reference sequence). V was shortened by 2 bases and J by 5 bases, with 6 bases between the two germline ends. The chain's CDR3 is CAWSRRNEKLFF. CDR3 DNA: TGTGCCTGGAGTAGACGGAATGAAAAACTGTTTTTT.